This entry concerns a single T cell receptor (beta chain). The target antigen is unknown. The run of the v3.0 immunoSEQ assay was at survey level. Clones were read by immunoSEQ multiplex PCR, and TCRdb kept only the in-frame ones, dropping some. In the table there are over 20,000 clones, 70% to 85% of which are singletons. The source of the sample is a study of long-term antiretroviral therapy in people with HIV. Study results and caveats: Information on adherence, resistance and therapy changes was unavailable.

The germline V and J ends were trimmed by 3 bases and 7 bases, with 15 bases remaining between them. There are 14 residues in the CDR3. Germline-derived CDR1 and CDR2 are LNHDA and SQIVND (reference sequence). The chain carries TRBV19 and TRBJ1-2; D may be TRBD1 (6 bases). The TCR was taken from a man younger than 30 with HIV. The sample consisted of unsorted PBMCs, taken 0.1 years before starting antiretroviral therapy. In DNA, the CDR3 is TGTGCCAGTAGTATTGATATAACAGGGAGTGGCTACACCTTC. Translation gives CASSIDITGSGYTF.